Shown below are 3 T cell receptor beta chains from a single sample sequenced in a study of T cells after yellow fever vaccination. TCRdb re-called the 5' RACE reads with MiXCR, one entry per CDR3 protein. Of about 340,000 distinct CDR3 sequences detected, 8% to 10% appear once; the ten largest clones hold about a sixth. Source: PBMCs, taken on the day of the first yellow fever vaccination. Source of these receptors: a man aged 18-30 years who received the YFV17D yellow fever vaccine.

This clonotype was seen more than once but under ten times. The chain links TRBV6-5 to TRBJ2-7, with 7 bases that match TRBD1. The CDR3 consists of 15 residues. Trimming cost V 2 bases and J 4 bases; bases outside gene matches: 8. Germline CDR1 is MNHEY and CDR2 is SVGAGI. The CDR3 DNA follows: TGTGCCAGCAGTTACCGTCGGGACAGCACTTACGAGCAGTACTTC. Its protein is CASSYRRDSTYEQYF.

This chain links TRBV5-1 with TRBJ1-2; 9 nucleotides agree with TRBD1. The CDR3 has 13 amino acids. Per germline, CDR1 SGHRS and CDR2 YFSETQ. V lost 2 bases and J lost 6; bases outside the gene matches: 2. The DNA for the CDR3 is TGCGCCAGCAGCTTTACAGGGGGCGATGGCTACACCTTC. It specifies CASSFTGGDGYTF.

This clonotype was observed a few times. The chain joins TRBV24-1 to TRBJ2-1; D is perhaps TRBD1 (5 bases). Trimming took off 9 bases at V and 10 bases at J, with 18 bases between the two ends. Germline V gene lookup returns CDR1 KGHDR and CDR2 SFDVKD. There are 13 residues in the CDR3. In DNA form, the CDR3 reads TGTGCCACCCATAAAATCAGGGAAGGAGAGCAGTTCTTC. Residues: CATHKIREGEQFF.